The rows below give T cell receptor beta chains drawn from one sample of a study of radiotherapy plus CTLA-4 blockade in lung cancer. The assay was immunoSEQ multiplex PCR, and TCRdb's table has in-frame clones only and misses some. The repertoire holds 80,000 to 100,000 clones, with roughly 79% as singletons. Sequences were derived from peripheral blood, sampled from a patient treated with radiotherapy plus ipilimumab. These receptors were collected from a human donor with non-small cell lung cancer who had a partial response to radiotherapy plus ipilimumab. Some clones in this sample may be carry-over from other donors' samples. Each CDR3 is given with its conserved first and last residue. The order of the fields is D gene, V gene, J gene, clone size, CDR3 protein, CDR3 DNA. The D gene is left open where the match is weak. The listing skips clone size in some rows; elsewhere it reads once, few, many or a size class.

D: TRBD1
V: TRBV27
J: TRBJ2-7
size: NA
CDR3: CASSWGTGNYEQYF
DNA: TGTGCCAGCAGTTGGGGGACAGGGAACTACGAGCAGTACTTC

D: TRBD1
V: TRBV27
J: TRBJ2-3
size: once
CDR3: CASSLQGALHTQYF
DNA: TGTGCCAGCAGTTTACAGGGGGCCCTACATACGCAGTATTTT

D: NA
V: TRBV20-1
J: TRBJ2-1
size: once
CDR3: CSAALYNEQFF
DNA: TGCAGTGCCGCGCTCTACAATGAGCAGTTCTTC

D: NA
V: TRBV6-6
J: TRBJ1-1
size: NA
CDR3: CASTHSGLAEAFF
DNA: TGTGCCAGCACCCATTCGGGGTTGGCTGAAGCTTTCTTT

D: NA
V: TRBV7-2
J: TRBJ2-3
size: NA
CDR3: CASSLTTGRPDTQYF
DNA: TGTGCCAGCAGCTTGACGACAGGGAGGCCAGATACGCAGTATTTT

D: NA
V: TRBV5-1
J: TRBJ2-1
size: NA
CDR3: CASSLAAGRLNEQFF
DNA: TGCGCCAGCAGCTTGGCCGCTGGCCGCCTCAATGAGCAGTTCTTC

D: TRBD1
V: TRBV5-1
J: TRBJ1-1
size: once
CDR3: CASSFLRGREPAFF
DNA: TGCGCCAGCAGCTTCCTCAGGGGGCGGGAACCAGCTTTCTTT

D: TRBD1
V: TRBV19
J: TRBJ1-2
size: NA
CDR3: CASSTSTGAGYGYTF
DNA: TGTGCCAGTAGTACCTCGACAGGGGCTGGGTATGGCTACACCTTC

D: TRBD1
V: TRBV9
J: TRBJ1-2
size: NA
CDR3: CASSVEGAYYGYTF
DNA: TGTGCCAGCAGCGTAGAGGGGGCCTACTATGGCTACACCTTC

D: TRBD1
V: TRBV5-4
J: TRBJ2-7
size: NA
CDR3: CASSSETGAHYEQYF
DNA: TGTGCCAGCAGCTCGGAAACAGGGGCCCACTACGAGCAGTACTTC

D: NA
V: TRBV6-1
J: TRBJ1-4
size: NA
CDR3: CASRETGFFREKLFF
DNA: TGTGCCAGCAGGGAAACAGGGTTTTTTCGTGAAAAACTGTTTTTT

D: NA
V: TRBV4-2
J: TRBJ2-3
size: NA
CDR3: CASSQDGGRTDTQYF
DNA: TGTGCCAGCAGCCAAGATGGGGGCCGGACAGATACGCAGTATTTT

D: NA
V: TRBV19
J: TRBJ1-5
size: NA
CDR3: CATQGRGQGNQPQHF
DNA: TGTGCCACCCAAGGCAGGGGCCAAGGCAATCAGCCCCAGCATTTT

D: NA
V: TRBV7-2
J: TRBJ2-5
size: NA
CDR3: CASSYQGGYQETQYF
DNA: TGTGCCAGCAGCTACCAAGGGGGTTATCAAGAGACCCAGTACTTC

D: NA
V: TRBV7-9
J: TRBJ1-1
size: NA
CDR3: CASSLGGGTEAFF
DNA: TGTGCCAGCAGCTTAGGGGGGGGCACTGAAGCTTTCTTT

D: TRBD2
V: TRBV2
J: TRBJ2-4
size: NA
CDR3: CASSLGGNIQYF
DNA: TGTGCCAGCAGTTTGGGGGGGAACATTCAGTACTTC

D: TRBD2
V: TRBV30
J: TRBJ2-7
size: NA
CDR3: CAWSPGLAGVEQYF
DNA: TGTGCCTGGTCACCGGGACTAGCGGGAGTCGAGCAGTACTTC

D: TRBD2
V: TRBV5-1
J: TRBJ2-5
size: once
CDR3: CASSLTGRGGPETQYF
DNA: TGCGCCAGCAGCTTGACAGGGCGGGGGGGCCCAGAGACCCAGTACTTC

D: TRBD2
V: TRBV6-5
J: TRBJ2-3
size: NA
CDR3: CASSYTSGSPADTQYF
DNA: TGTGCCAGCAGTTACACTAGCGGGAGTCCTGCAGATACGCAGTATTTT

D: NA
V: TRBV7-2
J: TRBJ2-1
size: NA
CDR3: CASSSRGARQFF
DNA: TGTGCCAGCAGCTCTCGCGGGGCAAGGCAGTTCTTC

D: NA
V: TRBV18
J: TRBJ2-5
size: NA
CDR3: CASSPFSRIGEETQYF
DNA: TGTGCCAGCTCACCATTCTCACGGATCGGGGAAGAGACCCAGTACTTC

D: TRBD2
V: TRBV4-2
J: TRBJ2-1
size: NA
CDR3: CASSQDVVAGGSYNEQFF
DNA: TGTGCCAGCAGCCAAGATGTGGTAGCGGGGGGGTCTTACAATGAGCAGTTCTTC

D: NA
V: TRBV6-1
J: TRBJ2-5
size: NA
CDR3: CASSETSLFPRETQYF
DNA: TGTGCCAGCAGTGAAACTAGCCTTTTTCCTCGGGAGACCCAGTACTTC

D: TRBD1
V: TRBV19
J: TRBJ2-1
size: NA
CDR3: CASAPRQGLNEQFF
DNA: TGTGCCAGTGCCCCTAGACAGGGGCTGAATGAGCAGTTCTTC

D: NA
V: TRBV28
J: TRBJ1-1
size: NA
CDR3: CASSLQGLGVNTEAFF
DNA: TGTGCCAGCAGTTTACAGGGCCTAGGGGTGAACACTGAAGCTTTCTTT

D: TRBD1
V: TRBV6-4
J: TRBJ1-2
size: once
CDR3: CASSAGQDYGYTF
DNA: TGTGCCAGCAGCGCGGGACAGGACTATGGCTACACCTTC

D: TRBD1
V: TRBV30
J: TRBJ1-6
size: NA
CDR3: CAWTPTGGGNSPLHF
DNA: TGTGCCTGGACTCCGACAGGGGGCGGTAATTCACCCCTCCACTTT

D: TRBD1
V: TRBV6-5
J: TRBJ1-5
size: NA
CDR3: CATRQGARGNQPQHF
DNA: TGTGCCACTCGACAGGGGGCAAGGGGCAATCAGCCCCAGCATTTT

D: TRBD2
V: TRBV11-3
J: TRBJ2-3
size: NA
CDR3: CASSLHSGGAADTQYF
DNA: TGTGCCAGCAGCTTACATTCCGGGGGGGCCGCAGATACGCAGTATTTT

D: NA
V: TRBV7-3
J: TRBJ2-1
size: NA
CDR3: CASSGSGGSDEQFF
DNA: TGTGCCAGCAGCGGAAGTGGGGGGAGTGATGAGCAGTTCTTC

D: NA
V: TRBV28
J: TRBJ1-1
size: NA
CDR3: CASSLEGWNTEAFF
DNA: TGTGCCAGCAGTTTAGAGGGCTGGAACACTGAAGCTTTCTTT

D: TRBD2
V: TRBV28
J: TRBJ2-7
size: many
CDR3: CASSRTLSGSWYEQYF
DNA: TGTGCCAGCAGTCGTACACTGAGCGGGAGTTGGTACGAGCAGTACTTC

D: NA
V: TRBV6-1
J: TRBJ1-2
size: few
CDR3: CASSERQGLSGYTF
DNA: TGTGCCAGCAGTGAACGGCAGGGTCTTAGTGGCTACACCTTC

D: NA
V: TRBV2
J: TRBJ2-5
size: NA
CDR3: CASIADLGGETQYF
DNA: TGTGCCAGCATCGCGGACCTTGGAGGGGAGACCCAGTACTTC

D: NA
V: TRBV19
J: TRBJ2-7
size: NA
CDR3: CASSIAADWTYEQYF
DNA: TGTGCCAGCAGTATAGCCGCGGACTGGACCTACGAGCAGTACTTC

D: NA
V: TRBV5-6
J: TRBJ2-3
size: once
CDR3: CASSLDGSITDTQYF
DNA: TGTGCCAGCAGTTTGGACGGGTCGATCACAGATACGCAGTATTTT

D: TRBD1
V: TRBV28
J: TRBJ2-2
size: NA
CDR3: CASTLSTGRTGELFF
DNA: TGTGCCAGCACCTTATCGACAGGGCGGACCGGGGAGCTGTTTTTT

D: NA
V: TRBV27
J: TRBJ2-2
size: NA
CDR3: CASRFSGELFF
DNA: TGTGCCAGCCGTTTCTCCGGGGAGCTGTTTTTT

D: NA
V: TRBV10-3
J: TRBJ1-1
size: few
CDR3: CAISEGGTEAFF
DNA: TGTGCCATCAGTGAGGGGGGGACTGAAGCTTTCTTT

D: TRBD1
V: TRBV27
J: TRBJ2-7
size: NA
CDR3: CASSLSWTGTSYEQYF
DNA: TGTGCCAGCAGTTTATCATGGACAGGGACTTCCTACGAGCAGTACTTC

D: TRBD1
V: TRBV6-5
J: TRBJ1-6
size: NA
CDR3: CASSYMRDSRSPLHF
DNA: TGTGCCAGCAGTTACATGAGGGACAGTAGATCACCCCTCCACTTT

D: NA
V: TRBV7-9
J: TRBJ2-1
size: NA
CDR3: CASSLSLMPPEQFF
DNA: TGTGCCAGCAGCTTGAGTTTAATGCCTCCTGAGCAGTTCTTC

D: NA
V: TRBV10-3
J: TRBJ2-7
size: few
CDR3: CAVSIDYEQYF
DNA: TGTGCCGTCTCAATAGACTACGAGCAGTACTTC

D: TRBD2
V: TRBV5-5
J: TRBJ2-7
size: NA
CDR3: CASRRTSGSYEQYF
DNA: TGTGCCAGCAGAAGGACTAGCGGCTCCTACGAGCAGTACTTC

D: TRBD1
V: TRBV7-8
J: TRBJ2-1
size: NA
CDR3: CASSLIWGGTGGLLNEQFF
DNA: TGTGCCAGCAGCTTAATTTGGGGTGGAACAGGGGGTTTGCTTAATGAGCAGTTCTTC

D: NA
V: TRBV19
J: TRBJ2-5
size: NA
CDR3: CASSSQNQETQYF
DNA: TGTGCCAGTAGTAGCCAGAACCAAGAGACCCAGTACTTC

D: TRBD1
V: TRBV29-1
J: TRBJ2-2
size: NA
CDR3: CSVEKRRTGWNTGELFF
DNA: TGCAGCGTTGAAAAACGAAGGACAGGATGGAACACCGGGGAGCTGTTTTTT

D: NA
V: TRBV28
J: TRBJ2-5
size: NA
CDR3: CASSSYSGLETQYF
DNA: TGTGCCAGCAGTTCCTATAGCGGCCTCGAGACCCAGTACTTC

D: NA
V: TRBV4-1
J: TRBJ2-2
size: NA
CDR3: CASRQQDYTGELFF
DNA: TGCGCCAGCAGACAACAGGATTACACCGGGGAGCTGTTTTTT

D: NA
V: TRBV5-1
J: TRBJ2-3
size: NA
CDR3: CASSLTSGRGIGTQYF
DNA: TGCGCCAGCAGCTTGACATCAGGGAGGGGGATTGGTACGCAGTATTTT

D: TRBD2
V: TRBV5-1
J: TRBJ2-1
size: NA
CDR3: CASRLGGDYNEQFF
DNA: TGCGCCAGCAGGCTCGGGGGGGACTACAATGAGCAGTTCTTC

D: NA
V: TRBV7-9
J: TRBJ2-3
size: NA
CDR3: CASSPKGEDTQYF
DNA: TGTGCCAGCAGCCCCAAGGGGGAGGATACGCAGTATTTT

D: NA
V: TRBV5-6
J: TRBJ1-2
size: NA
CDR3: CASNSQGIHYGYTF
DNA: TGTGCCAGCAACTCTCAGGGTATCCACTATGGCTACACCTTC

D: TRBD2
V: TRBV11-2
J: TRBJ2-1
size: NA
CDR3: CASTRGGQSNEQFF
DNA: TGTGCCAGCACCCGGGGGGGGCAGAGCAATGAGCAGTTCTTC

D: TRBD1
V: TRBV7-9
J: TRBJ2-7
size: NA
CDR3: CASSPDRGVYEQYF
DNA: TGTGCCAGCAGCCCGGACAGGGGTGTATACGAGCAGTACTTC